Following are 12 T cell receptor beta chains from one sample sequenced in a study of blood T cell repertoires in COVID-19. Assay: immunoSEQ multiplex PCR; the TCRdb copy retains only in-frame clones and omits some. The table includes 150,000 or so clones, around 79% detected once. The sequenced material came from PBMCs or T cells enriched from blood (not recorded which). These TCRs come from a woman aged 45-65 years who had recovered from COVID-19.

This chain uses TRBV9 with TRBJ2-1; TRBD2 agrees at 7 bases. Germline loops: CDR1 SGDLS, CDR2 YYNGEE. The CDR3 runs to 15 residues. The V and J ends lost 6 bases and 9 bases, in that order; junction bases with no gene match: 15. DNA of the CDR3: TGTGCCAGCACGCCGGGACTACCGGCGCGATCTGAGCAGTTCTTC. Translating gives CASTPGLPARSEQFF. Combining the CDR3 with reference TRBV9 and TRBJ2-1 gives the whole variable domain DSGVTQTPKHLITATGQRVTLRCSPRSGDLSVYWYQQSLDQGLQFLIQYYNGEERAKGNILERFSAQQFPDLHSELNLSSLELGDSALYFCASTPGLPARSEQFFGPGTRLTVL.

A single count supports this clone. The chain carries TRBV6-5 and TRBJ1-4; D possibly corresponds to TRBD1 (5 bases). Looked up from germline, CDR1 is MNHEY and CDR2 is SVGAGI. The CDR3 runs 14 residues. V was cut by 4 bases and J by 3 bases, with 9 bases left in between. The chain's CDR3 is CASSSGRPNEKLFF. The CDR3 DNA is TGTGCCAGCAGTTCAGGGCGCCCTAATGAAAAACTGTTTTTT.

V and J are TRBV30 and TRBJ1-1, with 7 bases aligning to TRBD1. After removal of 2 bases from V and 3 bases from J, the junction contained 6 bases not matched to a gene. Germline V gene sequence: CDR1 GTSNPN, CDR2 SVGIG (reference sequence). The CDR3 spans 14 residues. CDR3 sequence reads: CAWSSWDRDTEAFF. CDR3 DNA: TGTGCCTGGAGTTCATGGGACAGAGACACTGAAGCTTTCTTT.

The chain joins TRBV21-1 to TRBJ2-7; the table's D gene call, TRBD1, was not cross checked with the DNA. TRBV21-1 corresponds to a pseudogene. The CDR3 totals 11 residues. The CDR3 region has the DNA TGTGCCAGCAGACAATCCTACGAGCAGTACTTC. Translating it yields CASRQSYEQYF.

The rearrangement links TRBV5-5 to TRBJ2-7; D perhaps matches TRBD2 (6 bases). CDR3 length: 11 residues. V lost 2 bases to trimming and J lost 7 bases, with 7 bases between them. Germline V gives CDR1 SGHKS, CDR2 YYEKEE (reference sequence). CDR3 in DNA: TGTGCCAGCAGCTTTGGGGGGGAGCAGTACTTC. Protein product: CASSFGGEQYF.

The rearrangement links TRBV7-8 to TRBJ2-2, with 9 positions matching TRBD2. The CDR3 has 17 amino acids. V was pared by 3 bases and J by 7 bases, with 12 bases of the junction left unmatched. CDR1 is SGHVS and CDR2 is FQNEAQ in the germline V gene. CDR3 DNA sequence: TGTGCCAGCAGCTTGCGGGTAGCGGGGGCGGACGGCGGGGAGCTGTTTTTT. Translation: CASSLRVAGADGGELFF.

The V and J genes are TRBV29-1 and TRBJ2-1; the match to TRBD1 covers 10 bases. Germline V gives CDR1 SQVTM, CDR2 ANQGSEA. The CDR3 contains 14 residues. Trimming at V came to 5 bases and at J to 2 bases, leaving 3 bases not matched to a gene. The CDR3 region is CSVTGTGAYNEQFF. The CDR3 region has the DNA TGCAGCGTTACCGGGACAGGGGCCTACAATGAGCAGTTCTTC.

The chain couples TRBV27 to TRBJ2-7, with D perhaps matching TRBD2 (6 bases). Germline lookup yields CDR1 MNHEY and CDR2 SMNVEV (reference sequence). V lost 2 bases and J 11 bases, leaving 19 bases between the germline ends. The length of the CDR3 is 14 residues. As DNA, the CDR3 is TGTGCCAGCAGTTTAAGTGACGGGAGATACGGGGAGTACTTC. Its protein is CASSLSDGRYGEYF.

The CDR3 is CASSLVLAGGTQETQYF. CDR3 nucleotide sequence: TGTGCCAGCAGCTTAGTTCTCGCGGGGGGAACCCAAGAGACCCAGTACTTC. V and J are TRBV7-8 and TRBJ2-5; 8 positions agree with TRBD2. Per germline, CDR1 SGHVS and CDR2 FQNEAQ. Trimming at V came to 1 base and at J to 1 base, leaving 8 bases not matched to a gene. The CDR3 contains 17 residues. Full variable domain (remainder filled in from reference TRBV7-8 and TRBJ2-5): GAGVSQSPRYKVAKRGQDVALRCDPISGHVSLFWYQQALGQGPEFLTYFQNEAQLDKSGLPSDRFFAERPEGSVSTLKIQRTQQEDSAVYLCASSLVLAGGTQETQYFGPGTRLLVL.

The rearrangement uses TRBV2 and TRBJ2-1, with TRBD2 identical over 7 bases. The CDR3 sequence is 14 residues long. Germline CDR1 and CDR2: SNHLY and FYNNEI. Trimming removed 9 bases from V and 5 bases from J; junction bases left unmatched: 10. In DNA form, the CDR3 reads TGTGCCAGTAGAATGGGGGAGGGAAACAATGAGCAGTTCTTC. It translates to CASRMGEGNNEQFF. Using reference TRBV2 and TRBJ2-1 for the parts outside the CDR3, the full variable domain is EPEVTQTPSHQVTQMGQEVILRCVPISNHLYFYWYRQILGQKVEFLVSFYNNEISEKSEIFDDQFSVERPDGSNFTLKIRSTKLEDSAMYFCASRMGEGNNEQFFGPGTRLTVL.

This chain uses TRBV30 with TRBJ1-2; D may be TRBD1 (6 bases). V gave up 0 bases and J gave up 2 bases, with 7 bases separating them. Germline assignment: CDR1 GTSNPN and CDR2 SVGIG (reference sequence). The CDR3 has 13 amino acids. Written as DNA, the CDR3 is TGTGCCTGGAGTGTAGACAGGAACTATGGCTACACCTTC. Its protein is CAWSVDRNYGYTF.

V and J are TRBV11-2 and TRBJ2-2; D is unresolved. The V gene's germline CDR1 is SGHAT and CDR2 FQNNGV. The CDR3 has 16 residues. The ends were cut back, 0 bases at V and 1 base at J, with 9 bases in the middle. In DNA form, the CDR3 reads TGTGCCAGCAGCTTAGAAGTTGCTAGGAACACCGGGGAGCTGTTTTTT. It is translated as CASSLEVARNTGELFF.